One and the same sample provided the 24 T cell receptor beta chains below, sequenced in a study of CD8 T cells in ankylosing spondylitis. TCRdb analysed the 5' RACE reads with MiXCR anew, one entry per CDR3 protein. The sample carries about 480,000 distinct CDR3 sequences, 15% to 20% recorded once. General study findings and limits: For ankylosing spondylitis blood, a TCR beta motif of 7 to 9 highly homologous variants appeared characteristic.

These TCRs are of unknown antigen specificity. Material for sequencing was blood, either unsorted or a sorted T cell fraction (not recorded which). These receptors were taken from a male donor with ankylosing spondylitis.

The chain is built from TRBV2 and TRBJ1-1; 8 bases fit TRBD1. Germline trimming cut 5 bases from V and 4 bases from J; bases unmatched to any gene: 6. CDR3 length equals 14 residues. CDR1 is SNHLY and CDR2 is FYNNEI in the germline V gene. The chain's CDR3 is CASSNRGGGTEAFF. In DNA, the CDR3 is TGTGCCAGCAGTAACAGGGGGGGGGGCACTGAAGCTTTCTTT.

The chain carries TRBV29-1 and TRBJ2-5, with 9 bases identical to TRBD1. V was pared by 1 base and J by 5 bases, with 5 bases of the junction left unmatched. The CDR3 has 14 amino acids. Germline V gene sequence: CDR1 SQVTM, CDR2 ANQGSEA. CDR3 coding DNA: TGCAGCGTTGAAGGCCGGGACAGGGTGGAGACCCAGTACTTC. Translated: CSVEGRDRVETQYF.

There are a few counts of this clonotype. The rearrangement joins TRBV5-1 to TRBJ1-1; D is uncertain. Germline CDR1 and CDR2: SGHRS and YFSETQ. Trimming shortened V by 4 bases and J by 0 bases, and 10 bases separated the two germline ends. CDR3 length: 14 amino acids. This CDR3 is CASSRDLMNTEAFF. The CDR3 DNA reads TGCGCCAGCAGCCGAGACCTTATGAACACTGAAGCTTTCTTT.

The sample holds a few counts of this clonotype. J is TRBJ2-5 and V is TRBV3-1; 8 bases are a match to TRBD2. CDR3 length equals 16 residues. Germline-derived CDR1 and CDR2 are LGHDT and YNNKEL (reference sequence). The V gene end was trimmed by 3 bases and the J gene end by 5 bases; junction bases not matched to a gene: 11. As DNA, the CDR3 is TGTGCCAGCAGCCAGGAGGGGACTAGGAGACGGGAGACCCAGTACTTC. It encodes CASSQEGTRRRETQYF.

This clonotype came up a few times. The gene calls are TRBV3-1 and TRBJ2-5; D may be TRBD2 (5 bases). V dropped 0 bases and J dropped 4 bases, with 9 bases sitting between them. CDR1 and CDR2 (germline): LGHDT, YNNKEL (reference sequence). The CDR3 sequence is 14 residues long. The CDR3 DNA reads TGTGCCAGCAGCCAAGATCCCGGGGTAGAGACCCAGTACTTC. Its protein is CASSQDPGVETQYF.

The genes are TRBV20-1 and TRBJ1-5; TRBD1 might be the D (5 bases). The V gene lost 1 base and the J gene lost 5 bases, with 15 bases spanning the gap. CDR1 DFQATT and CDR2 SNEGSKA come from the germline V gene (reference sequence). The CDR3 has 15 amino acids. The CDR3 DNA reads as TGCAGTGCTAGAGTCTTGCAGGGCATGGATCAGCCCCAGCATTTT. Translation gives CSARVLQGMDQPQHF.

V usage is TRBV6-5 and J usage is TRBJ2-5, with D uncertain. CDR1 MNHEY and CDR2 SVGAGI come from the germline V gene. Trimming shortened V by 3 bases and J by 5 bases, and 7 bases separated the two germline ends. CDR3 length: 12 residues. The CDR3 DNA reads as TGTGCCAGCAGTTATGGTGGGGAGACCCAGTACTTC. Its translation: CASSYGGETQYF.

The chain uses TRBV12-3 or TRBV12-4 and TRBJ1-5; D gene unclear. V was cut by 7 bases and J by 0 bases, with 7 bases left in between. CDR3 length: 13 amino acids. The CDR3 DNA reads TGTGCCAGCACTTACCGTAGCAATCAGCCCCAGCATTTT. Amino acids: CASTYRSNQPQHF.

This clonotype was seen more than once but under ten times. The gene calls are TRBV5-1 and TRBJ2-5, with 8 positions matching TRBD1. Looked up from germline, CDR1 is SGHRS and CDR2 is YFSETQ. The CDR3 covers 15 residues. V lost 1 base to trimming and J lost 3 bases; unmatched junction nucleotides: 5. Written as DNA, the CDR3 is TGCGCCAGCAGCTTGAGAGGACAGGGAAAAGAGACCCAGTACTTC. This codes for CASSLRGQGKETQYF.

This CDR3 reads CASSFSALTYEQYF. CDR3 coding DNA: TGTGCCAGCAGTTTTAGCGCGTTGACCTACGAGCAGTACTTC. The chain employs TRBV28 and TRBJ2-7; possibly TRBD2 for D (5 bases). The V gene's germline CDR1 is MDHEN and CDR2 SYDVKM. The V and J ends lost 3 bases and 2 bases respectively, with 11 bases between them. This CDR3 has 14 residues.

This clonotype occurred many times. The V and J genes are TRBV14 and TRBJ2-1; the match to TRBD2 covers 10 bases. CDR3 length: 15 residues. J lost 6 bases, V lost 4 bases, and 6 bases had no gene match. Germline CDR1 reads SGHDN; CDR2 reads FVKESK. The CDR3 region is CASSRGSGGSNEQFF. CDR3 coding DNA: TGTGCCAGCAGCCGAGGTAGCGGGGGGAGCAATGAGCAGTTCTTC.

This clonotype was recorded a few times. The rearrangement joins TRBV7-9 to TRBJ2-2, with 8 nucleotides matching TRBD1. The CDR3 runs 15 residues. After removal of 8 bases from V and 3 bases from J, the junction contained 8 bases not matched to a gene. Germline CDR1 SEHNR, CDR2 FQNEAQ (reference sequence). The CDR3 loop is CASLPGTGYTGELFF. CDR3 nucleotides: TGTGCCAGCCTCCCCGGGACAGGATACACCGGGGAGCTGTTTTTT.

This clonotype was counted a few times. The rearrangement uses TRBV7-9 and TRBJ2-5; TRBD2 matches at 7 bases. The CDR3 consists of 14 residues. The trim removed 5 bases at V and 5 bases at J, leaving 8 bases unmatched. The V gene's germline CDR1 is SEHNR and CDR2 FQNEAQ (reference sequence). CDR3 sequence: CASSRSTGRETQYF. The CDR3 DNA follows: TGTGCCAGCAGCCGAAGCACCGGGAGGGAGACCCAGTACTTC.

This clonotype was picked up many times. The chain uses TRBV2 and TRBJ2-7; 7 nucleotides align to TRBD1. The CDR3 covers 16 residues. Germline V gene data show CDR1 as SNHLY and CDR2 as FYNNEI. After removal of 6 bases from V and 3 bases from J, the junction contained 14 bases not matched to a gene. Written as DNA, the CDR3 is TGTGCCAGCAGCCTTAAACGGGGACAGAGTAACTACGAGCAGTACTTC. Translated: CASSLKRGQSNYEQYF.

This chain connects TRBV29-1 to TRBJ2-2; D assignment may be TRBD1 or TRBD2 (5 bases each). V gave up 6 bases and J gave up 4 bases, with 15 bases separating them. Germline V lookup: CDR1 SQVTM, CDR2 ANQGSEA. This CDR3 has 14 residues. The CDR3 loop reads CSVSGTASTGELFF. The CDR3 nucleotides read TGCAGCGTATCCGGGACGGCGAGCACCGGGGAGCTGTTTTTT.

The chain recombines TRBV20-1 with TRBJ1-4; perhaps TRBD1 as D (6 bases). The CDR3 has 16 residues. V gave up 0 bases and J gave up 8 bases, with 19 bases separating them. Germline assignment: CDR1 DFQATT and CDR2 SNEGSKA (reference sequence). CDR3 loop: CSARDWEGGVGEKLFF. CDR3 sequence (DNA): TGCAGTGCTAGAGATTGGGAGGGGGGAGTTGGAGAAAAACTGTTTTTT.

This clonotype appeared a few times. One junction end disagrees with the germline gene, perhaps due to a read error. The chain combines TRBV11-2 with TRBJ2-3, with D unresolved. Germline V lookup: CDR1 SGHAT, CDR2 FQNNGV. CDR3 size: 16 residues. The CDR3 nucleotides are TGTGCCAGCACCTTAGGAAGGCGGCCGGGCACAGATACGCAGTATTTT. Translation: CASTLGRRPGTDTQYF.

This clonotype was seen many times. This chain uses TRBV25-1 with TRBJ2-5, with D possibly TRBD2 on 6 matching bases. V lost 2 bases, J lost 5 bases, and 15 bases lay in between. Germline V lookup: CDR1 MGHDK, CDR2 SYGVNS. This CDR3 spans 15 amino acids. The CDR3 here is CASSEPGGIGETQYF. The CDR3 DNA reads TGTGCCAGCAGTGAACCCGGAGGGATCGGCGAGACCCAGTACTTC.

This clonotype was detected many times. The rearrangement links TRBV5-1 to TRBJ2-6; no clear D gene. The CDR3 covers 14 residues. Germline V lookup: CDR1 SGHRS, CDR2 YFSETQ. V shed 3 bases and J shed 0 bases, with 4 bases lying between them. The CDR3, as DNA: TGCGCCAGCAGCTCTACCTCTGGGGCCAACGTCCTGACTTTC. Its translation: CASSSTSGANVLTF.

A few counts support this clonotype. The V gene is TRBV10-3, the J gene TRBJ1-2; 10 positions agree with TRBD1. V was pared by 2 bases and J by 8 bases, with 11 bases of the junction left unmatched. The CDR3 spans 16 residues. Germline CDR1 and CDR2: ENHRY and SYGVKD. This CDR3 reads CAISEISRDRGGGYTF. The CDR3 DNA sequence: TGTGCCATCAGTGAGATCTCCCGGGACAGGGGCGGCGGCTACACCTTC.

The rearrangement links TRBV30 to TRBJ1-1, with D possibly being TRBD1 (6 bases). Germline CDR1 reads GTSNPN; CDR2 reads SVGIG (reference sequence). This CDR3 is 15 amino acids long. V gave up 3 bases and J gave up 0 bases, with 14 bases separating them. The CDR3 region is CAWSRDTPMNTEAFF. DNA of the CDR3: TGTGCCTGGAGCCGGGACACCCCTATGAACACTGAAGCTTTCTTT.

This clonotype has only one observation. The rearrangement links TRBV5-1 to TRBJ2-3; no firm D call. Germline V gene sequence: CDR1 SGHRS, CDR2 YFSETQ. This CDR3 is built from 12 residues. V dropped 5 bases and J dropped 5 bases, with 9 bases sitting between them. The CDR3 sequence is CASRLWGDTQYF. Written as DNA, the CDR3 is TGCGCCAGCAGGCTTTGGGGAGATACGCAGTATTTT.

The chain is built from TRBV18 and TRBJ1-5, with 7 positions matching TRBD1. The CDR3 contains 15 residues. CDR1 is KGHSH, CDR2 LQKENI, per germline. Trimming cost V 6 bases and J 1 base; bases outside gene matches: 6. The CDR3 coding sequence is TGTGCCAGCTCCATAACAGGGGTGAGCAATCAGCCCCAGCATTTT. As protein: CASSITGVSNQPQHF.

V usage is TRBV7-2 and J usage is TRBJ2-2; 8 nucleotides agree with TRBD2. Germline V gene sequence: CDR1 SGHTA, CDR2 FQGNSA. V lost 5 bases and J lost 5; bases outside the gene matches: 10. This CDR3 spans 16 amino acids. CDR3 amino acids: CASSETGTRGTGELFF. The CDR3 nucleotides read TGTGCCAGCAGCGAAACCGGGACTAGAGGGACCGGGGAGCTGTTTTTT.